The next 5 T cell receptor beta chains were all read from a single sample in a study of PD-1 blockade in classical Hodgkin lymphoma. Assay: immunoSEQ multiplex PCR; the TCRdb copy retains only in-frame clones and omits some. The sample consists of a few thousand clones, roughly 70% of them appearing once. Each patient experienced a relapse that followed autologous stem cell transplantation, and brentuximab vedotin exposure varied. The material was peripheral blood mononuclear cells (PBMCs), obtained at baseline. The receptors here all came from a human donor with classical Hodgkin lymphoma.

In its sample, this clone ranks as medium-sized. Other DNA sequences in this sample translate to the same CDR3. The chain links TRBV4-1 to TRBJ2-7; 7 bases agree with TRBD1. CDR1 is MGHRA and CDR2 is YSYEKL in the germline V gene. The CDR3 is 14 residues long. The V gene end was trimmed by 0 bases and the J gene end by 2 bases; junction bases not matched to a gene: 1. This CDR3 is CASSQEQGPYEQYF. The CDR3 nucleotides are TGCGCCAGCAGCCAAGAACAGGGGCCCTACGAGCAGTACTTC.

V gene TRBV28 combines with J gene TRBJ1-1; tentative D call: TRBD1 (6 bases). This CDR3 is built from 15 residues. V was cut by 2 bases and J by 0 bases, with 10 bases left in between. Germline CDR1 reads MDHEN; CDR2 reads SYDVKM. As DNA, the CDR3 is TGTGCCAGCAGTTTACCAGGGGTCTTGAACACTGAAGCTTTCTTT. It translates to CASSLPGVLNTEAFF.

This clone is labeled as medium-sized (0.01 to 0.1%). V usage is TRBV6-6 and J usage is TRBJ2-1; no definite D call. The length of the CDR3 is 11 residues. Trimming removed 5 bases at V and 6 bases at J, with 5 bases between. CDR1 and CDR2 from the germline V gene are MNHNY and SVGAGI (reference sequence). The CDR3 protein is CASSPSNEQFF. CDR3 in DNA: TGTGCCAGCAGTCCGTCCAATGAGCAGTTCTTC.

The rearrangement uses TRBV25-1 and TRBJ2-1; tentatively, D is TRBD2 (5 bases). V dropped 5 bases and J dropped 3 bases, with 14 bases sitting between them. Per the germline V gene, CDR1 is MGHDK and CDR2 is SYGVNS. The CDR3 sequence is 15 residues long. The CDR3 region is CASSPRGAIYNEQFF. The CDR3 bases are TGTGCCAGCAGTCCCCGGGGAGCGATCTACAATGAGCAGTTCTTC.

The J gene is TRBJ1-5, the V gene TRBV10-3, with TRBD1 matching over 7 bases. Losses at the gene ends were 11 bases for V and 5 bases for J; bases not matched to a gene: 9. Germline CDR1 reads ENHRY; CDR2 reads SYGVKD. The CDR3 runs to 13 residues. CDR3 protein: CAVSRDSDQPQHF. CDR3 sequence (DNA): TGTGCCGTAAGCCGGGACAGTGATCAGCCCCAGCATTTT.